Listed below are T cell receptor beta chains from one sample, sequenced in a study of regulatory T cells in long-lasting Graves disease. TCRdb re-called the multiplex PCR reads with MiXCR, one entry per CDR3 protein. Counted here are 400,000 to 500,000 distinct CDR3 sequences, under 25% occurring once; the ten biggest clones make up roughly 13%. The starting material was peripheral blood mononuclear cells (PBMCs), obtained when the disease was refractory, from a patient treated with antithyroid drugs. These receptors all come from a female donor with Graves disease. Both conserved end residues are part of each CDR3. A D gene is named only where the DNA matches it firmly. Clone size is not always given. Where it is, it says once, few, many or a class for expanded clones.

. many TRBJ1-6 TRBV6-1 CASSRGPINSPLHF TGTGCCAGCAGTAGGGGACCGATTAATTCACCCCTCCACTTT
. . TRBJ2-5 TRBV12-3/TRBV12-4 CASSTATQETQYF TGTGCCAGCAGCACAGCGACCCAAGAGACCCAGTACTTC
. many TRBJ2-7 TRBV6-1 CASRLRDNSYEQYF TGTGCCAGCAGGCTCCGGGACAACAGCTACGAGCAGTACTTC
TRBD2 . TRBJ2-7 TRBV6-1 CASKRLAGVGEQYF TGTGCCAGCAAGAGACTAGCGGGAGTTGGCGAGCAGTACTTC
. . TRBJ1-5 TRBV5-1 CAGSTDGNQPQHF TGCGCCGGCAGCACAGACGGAAATCAGCCCCAGCATTTT
TRBD1 many TRBJ1-2 TRBV30 CAWSVGGAVGYTF TGTGCCTGGAGTGTAGGGGGCGCGGTTGGCTACACCTTC
. few TRBJ2-2 TRBV10-3 CAISATSGANTGELFF TGTGCCATCAGTGCAACCAGCGGAGCGAACACCGGGGAGCTGTTTTTT
TRBD1 many TRBJ1-2 TRBV6-1 CASSEEGDSYGYTF TGTGCCAGCAGTGAAGAGGGGGACAGCTATGGCTACACCTTC
TRBD1 few TRBJ1-6 TRBV20-1 CSAGQGSSSYNSPLHF TGCAGCGCAGGACAGGGAAGTAGCTCCTATAATTCACCCCTCCACTTT
. . TRBJ2-7 TRBV30 CAWNPQGYEQYF TGTGCCTGGAACCCACAGGGTTACGAGCAGTACTTC
TRBD2 . TRBJ2-5 TRBV5-4 CASSSPSPTSGGGKETQYF TGTGCCAGCAGCTCGCCCTCACCGACTAGCGGTGGGGGGAAAGAGACCCAGTACTTC
TRBD1 many TRBJ2-7 TRBV7-9 CASSPKGQPEQYF TGTGCCAGCAGCCCAAAGGGACAGCCTGAGCAGTACTTC
TRBD1 . TRBJ2-7 TRBV7-8 CASSSTTIGQDFYEQYF TGTGCCAGCAGTTCCACTACAATCGGACAGGACTTCTACGAGCAGTACTTC